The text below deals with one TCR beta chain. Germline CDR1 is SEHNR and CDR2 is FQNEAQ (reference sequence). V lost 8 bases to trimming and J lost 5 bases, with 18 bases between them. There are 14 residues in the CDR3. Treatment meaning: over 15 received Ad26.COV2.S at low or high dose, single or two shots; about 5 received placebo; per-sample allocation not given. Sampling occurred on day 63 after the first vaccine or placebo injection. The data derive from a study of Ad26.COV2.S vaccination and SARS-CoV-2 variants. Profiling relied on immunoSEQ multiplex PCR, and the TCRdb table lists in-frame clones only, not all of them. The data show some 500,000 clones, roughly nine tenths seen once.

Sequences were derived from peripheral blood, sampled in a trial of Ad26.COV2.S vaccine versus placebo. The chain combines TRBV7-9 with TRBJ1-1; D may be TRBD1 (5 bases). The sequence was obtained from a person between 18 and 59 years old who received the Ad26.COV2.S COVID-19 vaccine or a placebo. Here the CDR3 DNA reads TGTGCCAGCCGAAAGCCGGGGCGCGGAACTGAAGCTTTCTTT. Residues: CASRKPGRGTEAFF. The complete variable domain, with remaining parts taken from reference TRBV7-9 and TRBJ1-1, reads DTGVSQNPRHKITKRGQNVTFRCDPISEHNRLYWYRQTLGQGPEFLTYFQNEAQLEKSRLLSDRFSAERPKGSFSTLEIQRTEQGDSAMYLCASRKPGRGTEAFFGQGTRLTVV.